These T cell receptor beta chains were read from a single sample in a study of cytomegalovirus exposure and HLA in healthy donors. Produced via immunoSEQ multiplex PCR; TCRdb's table is partial and in-frame only. The sample carries about 140,000 clones, 72% recorded once. Source material: PBMCs. The receptors originated from a middle-aged man in good health and CMV-seropositive. CDR3s include the opening cysteine and the closing phenylalanine or tryptophan. A D gene is named only where the DNA matches it firmly. Size is stated for part of the rows, as once, few or many counts, or as a class when the clone is expanded.

d_call	v_call	clone_size	j_call	cdr3_nt	cdr3_aa
-	TRBV6-1	few	TRBJ2-3	TGTGCCAGCAGTGAAGCGGGATATGGCAGGACTAGCACAGATACGCAGTATTTT	CASSEAGYGRTSTDTQYF
TRBD2	TRBV7-7	-	TRBJ2-3	TGTGCCAGCAGCTTAGGACTAGCGGGGGGGGATACGCAGTATTTT	CASSLGLAGGDTQYF
-	TRBV19	-	TRBJ1-4	TGTGCCAGTAGTAGACAGTTGACTAATGAAAAACTGTTTTTT	CASSRQLTNEKLFF
-	TRBV4-2	-	TRBJ1-1	TGTGCCAGCAGCCAAGTATTCCAGGGAGGGATGAACACTGAAGCTTTCTTT	CASSQVFQGGMNTEAFF
TRBD2	TRBV11-3	few	TRBJ2-3	TGTGCCAGCAGCTTTCCCGCGGGAGCAGATACGCAGTATTTT	CASSFPAGADTQYF
TRBD1	TRBV5-1	-	TRBJ2-1	TGCGCCAGCAGCGTAACCGGGACAGTGAACGAGCAGTTCTTC	CASSVTGTVNEQFF
TRBD2	TRBV4-3	few	TRBJ2-7	TGCGCCAGCAGCCAAGATCACCTAGCGGGAGGCTACGAGCAGTACTTC	CASSQDHLAGGYEQYF
TRBD2	TRBV6-6	-	TRBJ2-7	TGTGCCAGCAGCGAGACTAGCGGGAGCACCTACGAGCAGTACTTC	CASSETSGSTYEQYF
-	TRBV9	-	TRBJ1-5	TGTGCCAGCAGCGGGGAGGGATATCAGCCCCAGCATTTT	CASSGEGYQPQHF
-	TRBV12-5	once	TRBJ1-2	TGTGCTAGTGGTCTGGGACTTCTTAACTATGGCTACACCTTC	CASGLGLLNYGYTF
-	TRBV19	-	TRBJ1-2	TGTGCCAGTATCCCTCGGGGGGGGCAAGGCTACACCTTC	CASIPRGGQGYTF
-	TRBV25-1	-	TRBJ2-7	TGTGCCAGCAGTGAGGGGGGGGCGCAGGGCTACGAGCAGTACTTC	CASSEGGAQGYEQYF
-	TRBV7-2	-	TRBJ2-7	TGTGCCAGCAGCTTGGGGCAGATCTACGAGCAGTACTTC	CASSLGQIYEQYF
TRBD1	TRBV5-6	few	TRBJ1-4	TGTGCCAGCAGCTTCCGGACAGGGAAGCTGGGTAATGAAAAACTGTTTTTT	CASSFRTGKLGNEKLFF
-	TRBV11-2	-	TRBJ1-1	TGTGCCAGCAGCTTAGTCGGAGGGACTACCTTTGGAGCTTTCTTT	CASSLVGGTTFGAFF
TRBD2	TRBV28	-	TRBJ2-3	TGTGCCAGCAGTTTAAGGCTAGCGGGAGGCAGCACAGATACGCAGTATTTT	CASSLRLAGGSTDTQYF
TRBD1	TRBV6-1	-	TRBJ1-4	TGTGCCAGCAGTGAACCGGGACAGCTCAATGAAAAACTGTTTTTT	CASSEPGQLNEKLFF
-	TRBV5-8	-	TRBJ2-5	TGTGCCAGCAGCAGGGGGTACCAAGAGACCCAGTACTTC	CASSRGYQETQYF
-	TRBV5-8	-	TRBJ2-2	TGTGCCAGCAGAAACAGGGCTACCGGGGAGCTGTTTTTT	CASRNRATGELFF
TRBD1	TRBV7-2	-	TRBJ1-3	TGTGCCAGCAGCGCTCGACAGGGCGCCTCTGGAAACACCATATATTTT	CASSARQGASGNTIYF
-	TRBV6-5	-	TRBJ1-5	TGTGCCAGCAGTTACGGGGCTAGCAATCAGCCCCAGCATTTT	CASSYGASNQPQHF
TRBD2	TRBV2	-	TRBJ2-7	TGTGCCAGCAGTGGTCCGGGACTACGCTACGAGCAGTACTTC	CASSGPGLRYEQYF
TRBD1	TRBV5-1	few	TRBJ1-2	TGCGCCAGCAGCTTGGCTCTGGACAGGGGCCTCTATGGCTACACCTTC	CASSLALDRGLYGYTF
-	TRBV4-2	-	TRBJ1-2	TGTGCCAGCAGCCAAGATGGGGGCGGCTATGGCTACACCTTC	CASSQDGGGYGYTF
TRBD1	TRBV18	-	TRBJ1-4	TGTGCCAGCTCACCGCAGGGGGCAACTAATGAAAAACTGTTTTTT	CASSPQGATNEKLFF
TRBD1	TRBV19	-	TRBJ2-5	TGTGCCAGTAGTATTTCGGGACAGGGGGCCCAAGAGACCCAGTACTTC	CASSISGQGAQETQYF
-	TRBV4-1	-	TRBJ1-2	TGCGCCAGCAGCCAACGGGACACGGACTATGGCTACACCTTC	CASSQRDTDYGYTF
TRBD1	TRBV19	few	TRBJ1-2	TGTGCTAGTGAGGGACAGCTCTATGGCTACACCTTC	CASEGQLYGYTF
-	TRBV29-1	-	TRBJ2-7	TGCAGCGTCGCGGACAGAATCTCCTACGAGCAGTACTTC	CSVADRISYEQYF
-	TRBV28	few	TRBJ2-2	TGTGCCAGCAGTTTATTGGGGACTGAGGCCGGGGAGCTGTTTTTT	CASSLLGTEAGELFF
-	TRBV25-1	-	TRBJ1-3	TGTGCCAGCAGTGTCGGGGGAAACACCATATATTTT	CASSVGGNTIYF
TRBD1	TRBV6-1	once	TRBJ1-2	TGTGCCAGCACAAACCCTCACAGGGGACGGGACTACACCTTC	CASTNPHRGRDYTF
-	TRBV5-6	-	TRBJ2-2	TGTGCCAGCAGTTTGGCACAGGGTTGGACGGAGCTGTTTTTT	CASSLAQGWTELFF
-	TRBV6-5	few	TRBJ1-4	TGTGCCAGCAGTTACTCAGGAGGCGGGGCTTCTGAAAAACTGTTTTTT	CASSYSGGGASEKLFF
-	TRBV2	-	TRBJ1-1	TGTGCCAGCAGTGACTGGGGGGGGAAGGCTGAAGCTTTCTTT	CASSDWGGKAEAFF
TRBD1	TRBV10-3	once	TRBJ2-7	TGTGCCTCCGGGACAGGGTCCTACGAGCAGTACTTC	CASGTGSYEQYF
-	TRBV6-4	once	TRBJ1-1	TGTGCCAGCAGTGACTCCCATACGGGCACTGAAGCTTTCTTT	CASSDSHTGTEAFF
-	TRBV5-1	few	TRBJ2-3	TGCGCCAGCAGCTCCGACCATCCCGGGGCAGATACGCAGTATTTT	CASSSDHPGADTQYF
-	TRBV10-3	-	TRBJ2-5	TGTGCCATCAGTGTTGGGGGCAGAGAGACCCAGTACTTC	CAISVGGRETQYF
-	TRBV7-6	-	TRBJ2-1	TGTGCCAGCAGCTTCGGCAGGAGGGAGCCCTACAATGAGCAGTTCTTC	CASSFGRREPYNEQFF
-	TRBV7-3	-	TRBJ2-3	TGTGCCAGCCGGGAGCATGTGGCGACAGATACGCAGTATTTT	CASREHVATDTQYF
-	TRBV21-1	few	TRBJ1-1	TGTGCCAGCAGCAATGGGGACAGGGCGGGTACTGAAGCTTTCTTT	CASSNGDRAGTEAFF
TRBD1	TRBV4-2	-	TRBJ2-7	TGTGCCAGCAGCCAAGGGGACAGGGTGGGCTACGAGCAGTACTTC	CASSQGDRVGYEQYF
-	TRBV21-1	-	TRBJ2-3	TGTGCCAGCCGAGGACTAGCCATTTTCACAGATACGCAGTATTTT	CASRGLAIFTDTQYF
-	TRBV5-6	-	TRBJ2-1	TGTGCCAGCAGCCCGGGATACAATGAGCAGTTCTTC	CASSPGYNEQFF
-	TRBV4-2	few	TRBJ1-1	TGTGCCAGCAGACTCGACACCTACACTGAAGCTTTCTTT	CASRLDTYTEAFF